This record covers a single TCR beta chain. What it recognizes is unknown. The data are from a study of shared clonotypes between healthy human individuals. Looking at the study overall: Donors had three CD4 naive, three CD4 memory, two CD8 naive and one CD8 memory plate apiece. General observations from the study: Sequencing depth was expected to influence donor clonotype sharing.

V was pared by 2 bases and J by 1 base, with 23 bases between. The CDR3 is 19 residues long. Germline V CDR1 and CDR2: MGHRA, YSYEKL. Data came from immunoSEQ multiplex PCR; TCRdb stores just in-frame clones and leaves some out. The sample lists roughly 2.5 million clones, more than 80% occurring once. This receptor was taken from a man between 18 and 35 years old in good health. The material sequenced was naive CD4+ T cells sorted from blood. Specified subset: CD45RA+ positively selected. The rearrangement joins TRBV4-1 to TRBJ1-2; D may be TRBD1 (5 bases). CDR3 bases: TGCGCCAGCAGCCAACGCCTGGAGAGGGGCTGGGTGAGTAACTATGGCTACACCTTC. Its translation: CASSQRLERGWVSNYGYTF.